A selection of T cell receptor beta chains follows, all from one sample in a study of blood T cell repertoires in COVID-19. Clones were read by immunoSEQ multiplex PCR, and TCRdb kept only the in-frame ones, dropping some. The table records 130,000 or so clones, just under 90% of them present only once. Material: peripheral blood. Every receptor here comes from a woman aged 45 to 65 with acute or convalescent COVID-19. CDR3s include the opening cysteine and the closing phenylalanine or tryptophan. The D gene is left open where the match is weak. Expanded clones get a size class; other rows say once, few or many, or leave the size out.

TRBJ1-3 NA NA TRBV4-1 CASSQAGTGNTIYF
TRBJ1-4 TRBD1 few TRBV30 CALTGPGGSWTNEKLFF
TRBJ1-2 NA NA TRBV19 CASKPSQGSYGYTF
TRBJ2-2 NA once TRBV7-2 CASSSYPNPTGELFF
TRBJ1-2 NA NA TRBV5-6 CASSQGVYGYTF
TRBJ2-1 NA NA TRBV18 CASSPEVQQFF
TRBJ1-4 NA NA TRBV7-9 CASSLPGREEEKLFF
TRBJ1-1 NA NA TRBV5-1 CASSLGVRAGTEAFF
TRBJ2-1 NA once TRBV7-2 CASSLELLRVEQFF
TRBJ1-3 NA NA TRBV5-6 CASSLGAGPWLEGNTIYF
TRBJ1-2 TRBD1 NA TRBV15 CATSRDVWGQGAENYGYTF
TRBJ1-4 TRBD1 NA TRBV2 CASSLSPGGTDEKLFF
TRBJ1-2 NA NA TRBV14 CASSQERAYGYTF
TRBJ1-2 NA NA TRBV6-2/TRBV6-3 CASSRLGASYGYTF
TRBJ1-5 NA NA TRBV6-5 CASSSEGTRQPQHF
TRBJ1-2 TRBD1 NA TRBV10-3 CATLQTGQGALGYTF
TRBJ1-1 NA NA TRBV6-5 CASRTLSGRGAFF
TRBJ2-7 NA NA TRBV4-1 CASSQGPNPYEQYF